These 26 T cell receptor beta chains share one sample of origin, sequenced in a study of T-cell reconstitution after alpha-beta-depleted transplantation in children. Unique molecular identifiers were built into the TCRbeta library. TCRdb fed the PCR reads into MiXCR, producing one record per CDR3 protein. The sample lists roughly 790,000 distinct CDR3 sequences; roughly 15% were seen once. The material was PBMCs, mostly from graft donor cells, obtained 360 days after TCRalphabeta/CD19-depleted stem cell transplant. These receptors all stem from a male patient between 5 and 17 years old who had a stem cell transplant for acute lymphoblastic leukemia, so the T cells may come from the graft donor.

This clonotype was observed once. The J gene is TRBJ2-1, the V gene TRBV15; 12 bases fit TRBD2. The trim removed 0 bases at V and 7 bases at J, leaving 16 bases unmatched. Germline V gives CDR1 LNHNV, CDR2 YYDKDF (reference sequence). The CDR3 extends over 20 amino acids. The CDR3 DNA follows: TGTGCCACCAGCAGAGATCGCCCCCCCCGCCGACTAGCGGGAGAAAATGAGCAGTTCTTC. Translation gives CATSRDRPPRRLAGENEQFF.

This rearrangement joins TRBV11-2 to TRBJ2-1; D remains ambiguous. Per germline, CDR1 SGHAT and CDR2 FQNNGV. The CDR3 is made up of 14 amino acids. Trimming removed 3 bases from V and 2 bases from J, with 8 bases in between. This chain's CDR3 is CASSLGRTYNEQFF. Written as DNA, the CDR3 is TGTGCCAGCAGCTTGGGTCGGACCTACAATGAGCAGTTCTTC.

V gene TRBV4-2 combines with J gene TRBJ2-6; D is unclear. V lost 2 bases to trimming and J lost 1 base, with 6 bases between them. The CDR3 has 15 amino acids. CDR1 and CDR2 (germline): LGHNA, YNFKEQ. The CDR3 sequence is CASSQQRSGANVLTF. CDR3 coding DNA: TGTGCCAGCAGCCAACAGCGATCTGGGGCCAACGTCCTGACTTTC.

The V call is TRBV12-3 or TRBV12-4, the J call TRBJ2-2, with 11 bases lining up with TRBD2. V trimming: 6 bases; J trimming: 8 bases; junction bases outside the gene matches: 8. The CDR3 extends over 15 amino acids. Here the CDR3 DNA reads TGTGCCAGCAGCATAGCGGGGGGGGTAGAGGGGGAGCTGTTTTTT. Its translation: CASSIAGGVEGELFF.

The CDR3 loop is CASSGTGTANTGELFF. Here the CDR3 DNA reads TGTGCCAGCAGCGGCACAGGGACCGCGAACACCGGGGAGCTGTTTTTT. The chain has TRBV7-7 and TRBJ2-2; D is perhaps TRBD1 (6 bases). CDR3 length equals 16 residues. Trimming cost V 5 bases and J 0 bases, with 13 bases left between them. Per the germline V gene, CDR1 is SSHAT and CDR2 is FNYEAQ (reference sequence).

Notes on this clonotype: The junction departs from germline at one end; a sequencing error may be responsible. J is TRBJ2-5 and V is TRBV3-1, with 10 bases lining up with TRBD2. CDR1 is LGHDT and CDR2 is YNNKEL in the germline V gene (reference sequence). This CDR3 has 16 residues. CDR3 coding DNA: TGTGCCAGCAACCAAGGGGCTAGCGGGAGAAAAGAGACCCAGTACTTC. Amino acid sequence: CASNQGASGRKETQYF.

This clonotype was counted only a few times. The genes are TRBV12-3 or TRBV12-4 and TRBJ2-3; D perhaps matches TRBD2 (6 bases). V lost 6 bases and J lost 2, with 15 bases in between. The CDR3 has 15 residues. CDR3 sequence reads: CASSSRDLHTDTQYF. The CDR3 DNA reads as TGTGCCAGCAGCTCGCGGGACTTACACACAGATACGCAGTATTTT.

The chain uses TRBV5-1 and TRBJ1-1, with 9 bases matching TRBD1. CDR1 is SGHRS, CDR2 YFSETQ, per germline. The CDR3 is 17 amino acids. The trim removed 2 bases at V and 6 bases at J, leaving 14 bases unmatched. In nucleotides, the CDR3 is TGCGCCAGCAGCTTCGTACCGGGACAGGGAGGTGACGCTGAAGCTTTCTTT. Amino acid sequence: CASSFVPGQGGDAEAFF. Full variable domain (rest looked up from reference TRBV5-1 and TRBJ1-1): KAGVTQTPRYLIKTRGQQVTLSCSPISGHRSVSWYQQTPGQGLQFLFEYFSETQRNKGNFPGRFSGRQFSNSRSEMNVSTLELGDSALYLCASSFVPGQGGDAEAFFGQGTRLTVV.

This chain joins TRBV3-1 and TRBJ2-5; 8 bases agree with TRBD2. The J call may be mistaken, given a closer DNA end match to TRBJ2-1. Looked up from germline, CDR1 is LGHDT and CDR2 is YNNKEL (reference sequence). This CDR3 has 15 amino acids. In nucleotides, the CDR3 is TGTGCCAGCAGCCACGCGGGACTAGGGCAAGAGACCCAGTTCTTC. It specifies CASSHAGLGQETQFF.

This clonotype was seen more than once but under ten times. The chain joins TRBV15 to TRBJ2-1, with 8 nucleotides matching TRBD2. V lost 0 bases to trimming and J lost 6 bases; unmatched junction nucleotides: 10. CDR3 length: 17 residues. Germline V gene data show CDR1 as LNHNV and CDR2 as YYDKDF (reference sequence). The CDR3 protein is CATSREERLAGRNEQFF. The DNA of the CDR3 is TGTGCCACCAGCAGAGAGGAGAGGCTAGCGGGCCGCAATGAGCAGTTCTTC. Combining the CDR3 with reference TRBV15 and TRBJ2-1 gives the whole variable domain DAMVIQNPRYQVTQFGKPVTLSCSQTLNHNVMYWYQQKSSQAPKLLFHYYDKDFNNEADTPDNFQSRRPNTSFCFLDIRSPGLGDTAMYLCATSREERLAGRNEQFFGPGTRLTVL.

This clonotype was counted between two and nine times. CDR3 region: CASSYLGTVNYGYTF. The DNA for the CDR3 is TGTGCCAGCAGTTACCTAGGGACGGTAAACTATGGCTACACCTTC. V and J are TRBV28 and TRBJ1-2, with D perhaps matching TRBD1 (5 bases). This CDR3 region has 15 residues. Trimming pared 4 bases from V and 2 bases from J, leaving 14 bases between. Germline V gene data show CDR1 as MDHEN and CDR2 as SYDVKM.

V gene TRBV10-3 combines with J gene TRBJ2-5, with D hard to call. This CDR3 is 14 amino acids long. The V end lost 2 bases, the J end lost 7 bases, and 14 bases lay between the germline ends. CDR1 is ENHRY and CDR2 is SYGVKD in the germline V gene. As DNA, the CDR3 is TGTGCCATCAGTGAGCCTGCCACCCTAGGGACCCAGTACTTC. This encodes CAISEPATLGTQYF.

This clonotype was seen only a few times. The rearrangement links TRBV4-1 to TRBJ1-1, with TRBD1 matching 7 bases. The germline gives CDR1 MGHRA, CDR2 YSYEKL. Trimming at V came to 3 bases and at J to 7 bases, leaving 11 bases not matched to a gene. The CDR3 runs 15 residues. The CDR3 coding sequence is TGCGCCAGCAGCCATCGCCCCTCGGGACAGTATGAAGCTTTCTTT. Amino acids: CASSHRPSGQYEAFF.

This chain connects TRBV9 to TRBJ2-1, with D possibly TRBD1 on 6 matching bases. V shed 3 bases and J shed 4 bases, with 17 bases lying between them. Germline V gene lookup returns CDR1 SGDLS and CDR2 YYNGEE. The CDR3 runs to 16 residues. The CDR3 here is CASSERPGQSYNEQFF. The CDR3 nucleotides are TGTGCCAGCAGCGAAAGACCGGGACAAAGTTACAATGAGCAGTTCTTC.

The J gene is TRBJ2-5, the V gene TRBV7-9; maybe TRBD2 (5 bases). CDR1 and CDR2 from the germline V gene are SEHNR and FQNEAQ (reference sequence). V lost 5 bases and J 6 bases, leaving 19 bases between the germline ends. The CDR3 loop spans 15 amino acids. The chain's CDR3 is CASSGEVGRGKTQYF. The CDR3 DNA is TGTGCCAGCAGCGGAGAGGTGGGGAGAGGAAAGACCCAGTACTTC.

Ten or more counts support this clonotype. The chain recombines TRBV29-1 with TRBJ2-1; TRBD2 aligns across 14 bases. V trimming: 6 bases; J trimming: 0 bases; junction bases outside the gene matches: 1. The CDR3 runs to 15 residues. Germline V gene sequence: CDR1 SQVTM, CDR2 ANQGSEA. The CDR3 reads CSVGTSGGSYNEQFF. Written as DNA, the CDR3 is TGCAGCGTGGGGACTAGCGGGGGCTCCTACAATGAGCAGTTCTTC.

This clonotype was picked up a small number of times. This chain uses TRBV7-6 with TRBJ2-3; TRBD2 aligns across 10 bases. The CDR3 is 17 amino acids. Trimming took 0 bases from V and 4 from J; bases not matched to a gene: 7. Germline V CDR1 and CDR2: SGHVS, FNYEAQ. CDR3 amino acids: CASSLAVELAGSDTQYF. For the CDR3, the DNA is TGTGCCAGCAGCTTAGCGGTTGAACTAGCGGGGTCAGATACGCAGTATTTT.

At least ten counts were recorded for this clonotype. The chain has TRBV10-3 and TRBJ2-3; 11 nucleotides line up with TRBD2. The CDR3 has 15 amino acids. The junction had 6 bases not matched to a gene; V was cut back by 5 bases and J by 5 bases. CDR1 and CDR2 (germline): ENHRY, SYGVKD. CDR3 sequence (DNA): TGTGCCATCAGTACTAGCGGGAGTTCCAGAGATACGCAGTATTTT. This sequence encodes CAISTSGSSRDTQYF.

This clonotype was seen many times. The chain has TRBV5-1 and TRBJ2-7; D call uncertain. Germline V gives CDR1 SGHRS, CDR2 YFSETQ. Trimming cost V 0 bases and J 3 bases, with 16 bases left between them. This CDR3 region has 16 residues. The CDR3 loop is CASSLDIKGSYYEQYF. CDR3 nucleotides: TGCGCCAGCAGCTTGGATATTAAGGGCAGTTACTACGAGCAGTACTTC.

The V and J genes are TRBV4-1 and TRBJ2-1, with 8 positions matching TRBD1. V was clipped by 4 bases and J by 3 bases; unmatched bases: 11. Germline values: CDR1 MGHRA, CDR2 YSYEKL. CDR3 length: 17 amino acids. Here the CDR3 DNA reads TGCGCCAGCAGCCCGTCGTCCGCCGGGACAGGCTACAATGAGCAGTTCTTC. It translates to CASSPSSAGTGYNEQFF.

The V and J genes are TRBV18 and TRBJ2-1; tentative D call: TRBD2 (6 bases). Looked up from germline, CDR1 is KGHSH and CDR2 is LQKENI. The V end lost 6 bases, the J end lost 5 bases, and 11 bases lay between the germline ends. This CDR3 is 13 amino acids long. For the CDR3, the DNA is TGTGCCAGCTCTCGTGAGCGGGACAATGAGCAGTTCTTC. This gives the protein CASSRERDNEQFF.

This clonotype has more than one count but fewer than ten. The DNA for the CDR3 is TGTGCCAGCAGCTTGGGGCCGGGGCGGTTCGAGCAGTACTTC. It is translated as CASSLGPGRFEQYF. V gene TRBV5-6 combines with J gene TRBJ2-7; D is tentatively TRBD1 or TRBD2 (5 bases each). CDR1 and CDR2 (germline): SGHDT, YYEEEE. V was shortened by 0 bases and J by 6 bases, with 13 bases between the two germline ends. The CDR3 runs to 14 residues.

The V and J genes are TRBV7-9 and TRBJ1-1; no definite D call. The germline V gene has CDR1 SEHNR and CDR2 FQNEAQ (reference sequence). The germline V and J ends were trimmed by 1 base and 3 bases, with 18 bases remaining between them. CDR3 size: 17 residues. The CDR3 DNA sequence: TGTGCCAGCAGCTTAGGTATCCGACGGGTCGGGGACACTGAAGCTTTCTTT. Protein sequence: CASSLGIRRVGDTEAFF.

This clonotype has just a few counts. The chain joins TRBV4-1 to TRBJ2-7; D remains ambiguous. Looked up from germline, CDR1 is MGHRA and CDR2 is YSYEKL. Trimming left V 0 bases short and J 2 bases short, with 8 bases between. The CDR3 has 14 amino acids. The chain's CDR3 is CASSQDPDTYEQYF. CDR3 DNA sequence: TGCGCCAGCAGCCAAGACCCAGATACCTACGAGCAGTACTTC.

This chain connects TRBV12-3 or TRBV12-4 to TRBJ2-7, with D perhaps being TRBD1 or TRBD2 (6 bases each). The CDR3 has 15 amino acids. V was trimmed by 2 bases and J by 4 bases, leaving 15 bases between them. In nucleotides, the CDR3 is TGTGCCAGCAGTTTACCACAGGGCGGGATATACGAGCAGTACTTC. It translates to CASSLPQGGIYEQYF.

This clonotype showed up just a few times. The chain combines TRBV12-3 or TRBV12-4 with TRBJ2-7; 10 positions match TRBD2. This CDR3 has 14 residues. The V and J ends lost 4 bases and 7 bases, in that order; junction bases with no gene match: 7. CDR3 region: CASSYLAGAGEQYF. In DNA, the CDR3 is TGTGCCAGCAGTTACCTAGCGGGAGCCGGGGAGCAGTACTTC.